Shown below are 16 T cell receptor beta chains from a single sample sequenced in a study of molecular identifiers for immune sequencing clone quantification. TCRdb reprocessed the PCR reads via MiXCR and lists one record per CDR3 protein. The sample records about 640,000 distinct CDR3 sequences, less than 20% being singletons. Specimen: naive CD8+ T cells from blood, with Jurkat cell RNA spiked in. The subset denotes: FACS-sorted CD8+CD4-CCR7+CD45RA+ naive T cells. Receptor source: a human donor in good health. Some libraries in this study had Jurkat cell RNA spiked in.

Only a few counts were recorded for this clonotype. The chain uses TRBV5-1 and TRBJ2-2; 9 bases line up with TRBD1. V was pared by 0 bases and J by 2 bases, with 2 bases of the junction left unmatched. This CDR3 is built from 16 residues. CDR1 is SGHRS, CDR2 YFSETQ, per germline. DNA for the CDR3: TGCGCCAGCAGCTTGGGACAGGGGGTAAACACCGGGGAGCTGTTTTTT. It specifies CASSLGQGVNTGELFF.

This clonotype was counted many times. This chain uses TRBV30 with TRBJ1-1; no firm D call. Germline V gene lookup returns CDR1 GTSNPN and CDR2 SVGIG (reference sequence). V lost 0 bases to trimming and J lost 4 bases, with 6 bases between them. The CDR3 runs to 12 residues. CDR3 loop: CAWSVSSTEAFF. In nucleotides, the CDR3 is TGTGCCTGGAGTGTAAGCAGCACTGAAGCTTTCTTT.

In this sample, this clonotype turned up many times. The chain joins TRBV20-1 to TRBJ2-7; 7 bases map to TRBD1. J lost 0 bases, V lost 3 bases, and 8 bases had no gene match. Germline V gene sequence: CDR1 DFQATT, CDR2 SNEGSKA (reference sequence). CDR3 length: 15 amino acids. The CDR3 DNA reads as TGCAGTGCTAGGGGACAGCTTTTAAACTCCTACGAGCAGTACTTC. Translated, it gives CSARGQLLNSYEQYF.

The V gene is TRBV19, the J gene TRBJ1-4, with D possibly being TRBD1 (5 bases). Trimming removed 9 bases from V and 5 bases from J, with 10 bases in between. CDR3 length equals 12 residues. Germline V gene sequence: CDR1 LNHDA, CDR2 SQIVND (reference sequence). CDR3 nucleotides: TGTGCCAGAACAGGAGAAAATGAAAAACTGTTTTTT. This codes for CARTGENEKLFF.

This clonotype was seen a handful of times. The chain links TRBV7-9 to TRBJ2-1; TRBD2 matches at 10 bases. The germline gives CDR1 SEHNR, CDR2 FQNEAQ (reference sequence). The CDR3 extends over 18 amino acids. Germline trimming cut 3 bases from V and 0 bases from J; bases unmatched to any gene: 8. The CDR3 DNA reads TGTGCCAGCAGCTTGGGCCTAGCGGGGGCCCGCTCCTACAATGAGCAGTTCTTC. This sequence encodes CASSLGLAGARSYNEQFF.

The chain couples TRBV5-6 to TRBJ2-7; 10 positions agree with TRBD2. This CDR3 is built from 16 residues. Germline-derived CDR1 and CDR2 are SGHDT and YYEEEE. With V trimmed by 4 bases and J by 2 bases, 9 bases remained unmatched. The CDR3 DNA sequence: TGTGCCAGCAGCACCGAGCCGGGACTAGCGCCCTACGAGCAGTACTTC. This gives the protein CASSTEPGLAPYEQYF.

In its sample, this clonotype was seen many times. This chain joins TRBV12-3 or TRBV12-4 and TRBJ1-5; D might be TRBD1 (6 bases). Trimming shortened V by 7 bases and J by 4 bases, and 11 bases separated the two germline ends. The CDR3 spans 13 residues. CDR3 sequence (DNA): TGTGCCAGCAAAAGGGGGGGAAATCAGCCCCAGCATTTT. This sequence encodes CASKRGGNQPQHF.

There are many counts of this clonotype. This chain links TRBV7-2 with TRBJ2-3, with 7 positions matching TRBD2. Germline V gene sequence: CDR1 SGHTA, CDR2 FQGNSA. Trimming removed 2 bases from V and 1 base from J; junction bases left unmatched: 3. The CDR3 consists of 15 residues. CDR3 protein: CASSLIGRGTDTQYF. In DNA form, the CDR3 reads TGTGCCAGCAGCTTAATAGGGAGGGGCACAGATACGCAGTATTTT.

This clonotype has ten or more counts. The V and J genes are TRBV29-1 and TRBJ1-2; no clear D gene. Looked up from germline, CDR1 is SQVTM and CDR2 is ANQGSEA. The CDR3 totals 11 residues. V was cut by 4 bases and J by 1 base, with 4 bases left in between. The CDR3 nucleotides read TGCAGCGTTGGAGTTAACTATGGCTACACCTTC. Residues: CSVGVNYGYTF.

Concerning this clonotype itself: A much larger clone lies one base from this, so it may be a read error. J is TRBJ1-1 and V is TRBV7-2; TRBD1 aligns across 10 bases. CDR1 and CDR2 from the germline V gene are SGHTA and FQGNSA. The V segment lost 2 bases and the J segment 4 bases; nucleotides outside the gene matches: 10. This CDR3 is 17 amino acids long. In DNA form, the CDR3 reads TGTGCCAGCAGCTTAAGGGACAGGGGCGTAATGAGCACTGAAGCTTTCTTT. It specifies CASSLRDRGVMSTEAFF.

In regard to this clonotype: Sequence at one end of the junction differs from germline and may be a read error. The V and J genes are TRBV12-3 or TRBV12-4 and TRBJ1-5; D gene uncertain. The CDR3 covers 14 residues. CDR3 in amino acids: CASRDKYSNQPRHF. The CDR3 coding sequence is TGTGCCAGCAGAGACAAATATAGCAATCAGCCCCGGCATTTT.

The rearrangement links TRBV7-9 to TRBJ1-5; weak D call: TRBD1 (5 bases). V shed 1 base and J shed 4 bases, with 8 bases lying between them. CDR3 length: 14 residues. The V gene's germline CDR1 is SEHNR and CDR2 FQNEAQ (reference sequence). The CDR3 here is CASSLEGVNQPQHF. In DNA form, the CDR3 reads TGTGCCAGCAGCTTAGAAGGGGTAAATCAGCCCCAGCATTTT.

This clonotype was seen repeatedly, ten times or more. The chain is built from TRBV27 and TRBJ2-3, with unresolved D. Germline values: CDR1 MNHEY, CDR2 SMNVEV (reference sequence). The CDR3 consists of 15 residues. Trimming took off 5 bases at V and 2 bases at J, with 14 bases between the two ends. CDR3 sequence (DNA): TGTGCCAGCAGTCCCCAGGAGCTTTTCACAGATACGCAGTATTTT. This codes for CASSPQELFTDTQYF.

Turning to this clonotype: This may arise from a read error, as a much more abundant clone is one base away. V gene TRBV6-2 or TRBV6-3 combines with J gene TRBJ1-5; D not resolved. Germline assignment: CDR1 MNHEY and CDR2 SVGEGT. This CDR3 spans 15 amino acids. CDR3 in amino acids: CAGSWTSISDQPQHF. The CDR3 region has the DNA TGTGCCGGCAGCTGGACGTCTATCAGTGATCAGCCCCAGCATTTT.

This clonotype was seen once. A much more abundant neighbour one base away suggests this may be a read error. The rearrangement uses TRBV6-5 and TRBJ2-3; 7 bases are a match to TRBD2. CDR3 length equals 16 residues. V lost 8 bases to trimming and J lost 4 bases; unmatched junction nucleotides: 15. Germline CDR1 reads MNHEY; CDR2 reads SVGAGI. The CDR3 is CASSPAGSYSADTQYF. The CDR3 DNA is TGTGCCAGCTCCCCAGCGGGGAGTTATAGCGCAGATACGCAGTATTTT.

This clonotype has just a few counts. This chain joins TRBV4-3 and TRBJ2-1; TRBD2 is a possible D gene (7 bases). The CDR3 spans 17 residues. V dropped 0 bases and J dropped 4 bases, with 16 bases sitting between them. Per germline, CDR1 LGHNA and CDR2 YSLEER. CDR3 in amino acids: CASSQDAAGAYYNEQFF. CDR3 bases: TGCGCCAGCAGCCAAGATGCGGCGGGGGCGTATTACAATGAGCAGTTCTTC.